Sequencing of this T cell receptor (beta chain) was carried out in a study of response to subunit inactivated influenza vaccine. In this sample, this clonotype turned up a few times. In TCRdb, the RT-PCR reads were re-called with MiXCR into one record per CDR3 protein. Among 600,000 to 700,000 distinct CDR3 sequences listed, 14% were seen once. The clonotype originates from a man aged 45 to 65 who received an inactivated influenza vaccine. The sequenced sample was PBMCs from blood, obtained around 15 days before vaccination.

The CDR3 spells CASSSVVPTDQETQYF. The CDR3 bases are TGTGCCAGCAGCTCCGTTGTCCCGACAGACCAAGAGACCCAGTACTTC. The J gene is TRBJ2-5, the V gene TRBV5-5; D is possibly TRBD1 (5 bases). CDR3 length: 16 amino acids. V lost 3 bases to trimming and J lost 0 bases, with 15 bases between them. From germline, CDR1 is SGHKS and CDR2 YYEKEE (reference sequence). Full variable domain (outside the CDR3, taken from reference TRBV5-5 and TRBJ2-5): DAGVTQSPTHLIKTRGQQVTLRCSPISGHKSVSWYQQVLGQGPQFIFQYYEKEERGRGNFPDRFSARQFPNYSSELNVNALLLGDSALYLCASSSVVPTDQETQYFGPGTRLLVL.